The clone carrying this T cell receptor (beta chain) was counted only a few times. The CDR3 has 15 amino acids. Germline values: CDR1 LNHDA, CDR2 SQIVND (reference sequence). V lost 4 bases, J lost 3 bases, and 3 bases stayed unmatched. This sample is drawn from a study of shared clonotypes between healthy human individuals. The run depth of the assay was deep. TCRdb keeps only in-frame clones here, not all; method: immunoSEQ multiplex PCR. Of some 740,000 clones detected, almost 95% appear once; the ten largest clones hold more than 20%. CD45RO-negative CD8 cells positively selected for CCR7 made up the naive population, which excluded terminally differentiated effector memory CD45RA+ cells.

The clonotype comes from a man younger than 40 in good health. Sequences were obtained from naive CD8+ T cells sorted from blood. The genes are TRBV19 and TRBJ2-7, with 13 positions matching TRBD2. CDR3 coding DNA: TGTGCCAGTAGTAGCCGGACTAGCGGGAGCTACGAGCAGTACTTC. It specifies CASSSRTSGSYEQYF.